This T cell receptor (beta chain) comes out of a study of blood T cell repertoires in COVID-19. Sequenced by immunoSEQ multiplex PCR; TCRdb stores in-frame clones only, minus some. The sample holds over 300,000 clones, 85% to 90% seen once. Looked up from germline, CDR1 is KGHDR and CDR2 is SFDVKD. CDR3 size: 13 residues. The junction had 6 bases not matched to a gene; V was cut back by 6 bases and J by 8 bases. The source is a young woman who had recovered from COVID-19. Sequenced input: PBMCs or T cells enriched from blood (not recorded which). The chain employs TRBV24-1 and TRBJ1-2, with 9 bases that match TRBD1. CDR3 in amino acids: CATSLGQGNGYTF. CDR3 in DNA: TGTGCCACCAGTTTAGGACAGGGGAACGGCTACACCTTC.